Listed below are T cell receptor beta chains from one sample, sequenced in a study of neoadjuvant anti-PD-1 for oral cavity cancer. Here immunoSEQ multiplex PCR was the method, and the copy in TCRdb shows in-frame clones only, minus some. The repertoire has about 14,000 clones, 73% of them found once; the top ten carry 2.8%. Source: PBMCs, taken after nivolumab (anti-PD-1) treatment. The receptors stem from a person between 40 and 80 years old with oral cavity squamous cell carcinoma. Each CDR3 is given with its conserved first and last residue. A D gene is named only where the DNA matches it firmly. The size of a clone is reported for some rows only, either as once, few or many, or as a class for expanded clones.

abundance,j_gene,v_gene,d_gene,CDR3aa,CDR3nt
NA,TRBJ2-2,TRBV5-1,NA,CASSLGGPGELFF,TGCGCCAGCAGCTTGGGAGGCCCCGGGGAGCTGTTTTTT
few,TRBJ1-5,TRBV30,NA,CAWSVSGYSNQPQHF,TGTGCCTGGAGTGTATCGGGGTATAGCAATCAGCCCCAGCATTTT
NA,TRBJ1-5,TRBV30,NA,CAWRGGDSNQPQHF,TGTGCCTGGAGAGGCGGGGATAGCAATCAGCCCCAGCATTTT
NA,TRBJ2-1,TRBV29-1,TRBD1,CSVGEGAGEQFF,TGCAGCGTTGGCGAGGGGGCAGGTGAGCAGTTCTTC
NA,TRBJ2-3,TRBV6-1,NA,CASSEGDRTDTQYF,TGTGCCAGCAGCGAAGGGGACCGCACAGATACGCAGTATTTT
NA,TRBJ1-5,TRBV28,NA,CASSLSVGTSNQPQHF,TGTGCCAGCAGTTTATCGGTGGGGACCAGCAATCAGCCCCAGCATTTT
NA,TRBJ2-5,TRBV9,TRBD2,CASSGWAGEGETQYF,TGTGCCAGCAGCGGATGGGCGGGAGAGGGAGAGACCCAGTACTTC
NA,TRBJ1-5,TRBV28,NA,CASSFSGPTWGYSNQPQHF,TGTGCCAGCAGTTTCTCCGGTCCCACCTGGGGTTATAGCAATCAGCCCCAGCATTTT
NA,TRBJ2-6,TRBV5-4,NA,CASSLRSSGANVLTF,TGTGCCAGCAGCTTGCGAAGTTCTGGGGCCAACGTCCTGACTTTC
NA,TRBJ2-3,TRBV5-1,NA,CASSLVAGPDTQYF,TGCGCCAGCAGCTTGGTGGCGGGCCCAGATACGCAGTATTTT
NA,TRBJ2-3,TRBV11-3,NA,CASSLDRGTDTQYF,TGTGCCAGCAGCTTAGATAGGGGGACAGATACGCAGTATTTT
few,TRBJ1-1,TRBV4-1,NA,CASSQDGQLNTEAFF,TGCGCCAGCAGCCAAGATGGACAGTTGAACACTGAAGCTTTCTTT
NA,TRBJ1-2,TRBV6-6,NA,CASSYSDGISGYTF,TGTGCCAGCAGTTACTCAGACGGCATAAGTGGCTACACCTTC
NA,TRBJ2-1,TRBV7-3,NA,CASSSLLDNEQFF,TGTGCCAGCAGCTCCCTCCTTGACAATGAGCAGTTCTTC
NA,TRBJ2-7,TRBV21-1,NA,CASGEGRISYEQYF,TGTGCCAGCGGTGAGGGACGGATCTCCTACGAGCAGTACTTC
NA,TRBJ2-5,TRBV30,NA,CAWSPEARVTQYF,TGTGCCTGGAGCCCAGAAGCCCGGGTGACCCAGTACTTC
NA,TRBJ2-7,TRBV6-1,TRBD1,CASSETPGTGSYEQYF,TGTGCCAGCAGTGAAACCCCCGGGACAGGTTCCTACGAGCAGTACTTC
NA,TRBJ2-3,TRBV13,NA,CASNPFTDTQYF,TGTGCCAGCAACCCCTTCACAGATACGCAGTATTTT
NA,TRBJ2-7,TRBV9,NA,CASSVGNSPYEQYF,TGTGCCAGCAGCGTAGGGAACAGCCCCTACGAGCAGTACTTC
NA,TRBJ2-7,TRBV27,TRBD1,CASSSTGGLIYEQYF,TGTGCCAGCAGTTCTACAGGGGGCCTCATCTACGAGCAGTACTTC
NA,TRBJ2-5,TRBV4-1,NA,CASSRTHLGLFQETQYF,TGCGCCAGCAGCCGGACCCACCTCGGGCTCTTTCAAGAGACCCAGTACTTC
NA,TRBJ2-7,TRBV5-1,NA,CASSRSPLQGGGREQYF,TGCGCCAGCAGCCGCTCACCCCTGCAAGGAGGGGGTCGGGAGCAGTACTTC
NA,TRBJ2-7,TRBV6-5,NA,CASSSMTGEQYF,TGTGCCAGCAGTTCCATGACGGGCGAGCAGTACTTC
NA,TRBJ1-1,TRBV6-1,TRBD1,CASSEWGQMNTEAFF,TGTGCCAGCAGTGAATGGGGACAGATGAACACTGAAGCTTTCTTT
NA,TRBJ2-7,TRBV11-2,TRBD2,CASSLSGRAYEQYF,TGTGCCAGCAGCTTAAGCGGGAGGGCCTACGAGCAGTACTTC
NA,TRBJ1-5,TRBV5-3,NA,CARSSYRTRDQPQHF,TGTGCCAGAAGCTCCTACCGGACGAGAGATCAGCCCCAGCATTTT
few,TRBJ2-7,TRBV19,NA,CASSMQASYEQYF,TGTGCCAGTAGTATGCAGGCTTCCTACGAGCAGTACTTC
NA,TRBJ1-3,TRBV13,TRBD1,CASSFQIPTGVAGNTIYF,TGTGCCAGCAGTTTTCAGATACCAACAGGGGTCGCCGGAAACACCATATATTTT
once,TRBJ2-1,TRBV14,NA,CASSQEIRSPPLRLYEQFF,TGTGCCAGCAGCCAAGAAATTAGGAGTCCGCCCCTTCGCCTCTATGAGCAGTTCTTC
NA,TRBJ2-7,TRBV7-9,TRBD1,CASSLDGTVYEQYF,TGTGCCAGCAGCTTAGACGGGACAGTGTACGAGCAGTACTTC
once,TRBJ2-1,TRBV10-3,TRBD1,CAISDGTGSYNEQFF,TGTGCCATCAGTGACGGGACAGGCTCCTACAATGAGCAGTTCTTC
NA,TRBJ2-3,TRBV14,TRBD2,CASSQGGRRTDTQYF,TGTGCCAGCAGCCAAGGCGGGAGGAGGACAGATACGCAGTATTTT
NA,TRBJ2-4,TRBV7-9,NA,CASSLGTSADIQYF,TGTGCCAGCAGCTTAGGGACATCGGCGGACATTCAGTACTTC
NA,TRBJ1-2,TRBV6-1,NA,CASSGQSPYGYTF,TGTGCCAGCAGTGGACAGTCACCCTATGGCTACACCTTC
NA,TRBJ1-3,TRBV25-1,NA,CASQKQGGYGNTIYF,TGTGCCAGCCAGAAGCAGGGAGGATATGGAAACACCATATATTTT
NA,TRBJ1-4,TRBV28,TRBD1,CASSRQGASNEKLFF,TGTGCCAGCAGCCGACAGGGGGCCAGTAATGAAAAACTGTTTTTT
NA,TRBJ2-7,TRBV4-1,NA,CASSHTSSRADSYEQYF,TGCGCCAGCAGCCATACCTCTTCAAGGGCGGACTCCTACGAGCAGTACTTC
few,TRBJ2-7,TRBV27,NA,CASSFHINYEQYF,TGTGCCAGCAGTTTTCACATAAACTACGAGCAGTACTTC
NA,TRBJ2-7,TRBV15,TRBD2,CATSRDTTSPYEQYF,TGTGCCACCAGCAGAGATACGACTAGCCCCTACGAGCAGTACTTC
NA,TRBJ2-7,TRBV5-1,NA,CASTGTGGTYEQYF,TGCGCCAGCACCGGGACTGGGGGAACCTACGAGCAGTACTTC
few,TRBJ1-4,TRBV5-8,NA,CASSLAETAVNEKLFF,TGTGCCAGCAGCTTGGCCGAGACAGCAGTTAATGAAAAACTGTTTTTT
NA,TRBJ2-1,TRBV5-1,TRBD1,CASALGGQGRGEQFF,TGCGCCAGCGCTTTAGGGGGACAGGGTCGAGGTGAGCAGTTCTTC
NA,TRBJ1-2,TRBV2,NA,CASSELSSNYGYTF,TGTGCCAGCAGTGAGTTGTCTTCTAACTATGGCTACACCTTC
few,TRBJ1-5,TRBV2,NA,CASSDGVVGNQPQHF,TGTGCCAGCAGTGACGGGGTAGTGGGCAATCAGCCCCAGCATTTT
once,TRBJ2-7,TRBV5-8,TRBD1,CASSLRGQRVRF,TGTGCCAGCAGCCTCCGGGGACAGAGAGTTCGCTTC
once,TRBJ1-2,TRBV30,NA,CAWSLGGVGNYGYTF,TGTGCCTGGTCCCTCGGCGGGGTAGGGAACTATGGCTACACCTTC
NA,TRBJ1-1,TRBV30,NA,CAWGTGNGEAFF,TGTGCCTGGGGAACAGGGAATGGTGAAGCTTTCTTT
few,TRBJ1-1,TRBV20-1,NA,CSARDFPEAFF,TGCAGTGCTAGAGATTTCCCTGAAGCTTTCTTT